This T cell receptor beta chain was recorded in a study of blood T cell repertoires in COVID-19 (dated by TCRdb to between 2020 and 2021). Looking at the study overall: Collaborator samples came from the United States, Italy and Spain and covered acute and convalescent phases of COVID-19. HLA class I and class II types, where available, came from metadata supplied by the sample provider rather than from assay-based typing. The samples were drawn from two sources: the first 160 participants of the ongoing ImmuneRACE study, and 950 to 1,500 subjects contributed by 6 global collaborators. The sample metadata nearly always contained a de-identified subject ID, COVID-19 status, age in years and sex. The repertoires were made available in a free public database intended to serve as a resource for research on the immune response to SARS-CoV-2. The prospective study material was composed of cDNA or gDNA derived from T cells, B-cell-depleted T cells, or PBMCs. Subjects who had been exposed to COVID-19, were actively infected with it, or had recovered from it provided the deeply sampled blood TCRbeta repertoires that made up the dataset. Paper-wide results and their limitations: How much clinical and demographic metadata was included differed by source and by participant, and the metadata was provided uncurated.

Each collaborating institution followed its own protocols to collect whole blood in K2EDTA tubes. For TCRbeta analysis, collaborator samples were shipped as frozen whole blood, as isolated PBMCs, or as DNA extracted from either sample type. V loses 5 bases, J loses 3 bases, and the germline ends lie 7 bases apart. From the cysteine through the phenylalanine, the CDR3 covers 12 amino acids. The entry retains the CDR3 DNA only, 36 bases that are in frame from base 1. CDR1 MNHEY and CDR2 SVGEGT are derived from the germline V gene. On this clone: Its antigen is not yet known. Per-base quality was not reported, and no clone a single base away is much larger than it.

TCRbeta CDR3 regions were amplified from genomic DNA by means of the immunoSEQ Assay, a bias-controlled multiplex PCR. In the source study's methods: Nucleated cell counts per sample were estimated from amplification of reference gene primers within the assay. To quantify the absolute abundance of each unique TCRbeta CDR3 rearrangement, sequence reads were collapsed and filtered. For each sample, productive Simpson clonality was calculated as the square root of Simpson's diversity index across productive rearrangements. TCRdb mirrors the immuneACCESS table, restricted to in-frame sequences. Some clones are absent from its copies; in checked studies, under half trace to an unresolved V gene, and the reason for the others is unknown. D and trimming were read from the DNA, whereas the V and J calls and clone size are those reported in that table. Across this sample there are about 210,000 clones, with 70% to 90% seen only once. The top ten hold about 8% of the sample.

Sequences were obtained from peripheral blood. Rearrangement joined TRBV6-2 or TRBV6-3 to TRBJ1-2, with the D gene uncertain. This sequence was found in a woman in her forties or fifties with active or convalescent COVID-19. The CDR3 sequence is CASSQKYYGYTF. The sequence in DNA is TGTGCCAGCAGTCAGAAGTACTATGGCTACACCTTC.